Listed below are T cell receptor beta chains from one sample, sequenced in a study of blood T cell repertoires in COVID-19. Method: immunoSEQ multiplex PCR; TCRdb's copy keeps in-frame clones and lacks some. The sample has roughly 150,000 clones, approximately 78% seen once. Sequencing was carried out using peripheral blood. The receptors were sampled from a human donor in a cohort sampled during active COVID-19. Both conserved end residues are part of each CDR3. Each record gives: D gene, J gene, clone size, V gene, CDR3 protein, CDR3 DNA. The D gene is left open where the match is weak. Part of the rows lack a size; the others show once, few, many or a class for expanded clones.

d_gene: -; j_gene: TRBJ1-5; abundance: -; v_gene: TRBV7-2; CDR3aa: CASSFSTDSGQPQHF; CDR3nt: TGTGCCAGCAGCTTCTCGACTGATTCGGGGCAGCCCCAGCATTTT
d_gene: -; j_gene: TRBJ2-7; abundance: -; v_gene: TRBV6-5; CDR3aa: CASRHRGAYEQYF; CDR3nt: TGTGCCAGCAGGCACCGCGGGGCCTACGAGCAGTACTTC
d_gene: TRBD2; j_gene: TRBJ2-7; abundance: -; v_gene: TRBV27; CDR3aa: CASSLGRGAYEQYF; CDR3nt: TGTGCCAGCAGTTTAGGGCGGGGGGCCTACGAGCAGTACTTC
d_gene: -; j_gene: TRBJ2-1; abundance: -; v_gene: TRBV7-8; CDR3aa: CASSPLYNEQFF; CDR3nt: TGTGCCAGCAGCCCCCTCTACAATGAGCAGTTCTTC
d_gene: -; j_gene: TRBJ2-5; abundance: -; v_gene: TRBV7-9; CDR3aa: CASSLAQDNQETQYF; CDR3nt: TGTGCCAGCAGCTTAGCACAGGATAACCAAGAGACCCAGTACTTC
d_gene: -; j_gene: TRBJ2-7; abundance: -; v_gene: TRBV12-3/TRBV12-4; CDR3aa: CASSFGSHEQYF; CDR3nt: TGTGCCAGCAGTTTCGGGAGCCACGAGCAGTACTTC
d_gene: -; j_gene: TRBJ1-3; abundance: -; v_gene: TRBV9; CDR3aa: CASSVLQNSGNTIYF; CDR3nt: TGTGCCAGCAGCGTCCTACAGAACTCTGGAAATACCATATATTTT
d_gene: -; j_gene: TRBJ2-3; abundance: -; v_gene: TRBV9; CDR3aa: CASSVGSAADTDTQYF; CDR3nt: TGTGCCAGCAGCGTAGGGTCAGCGGCGGACACAGATACGCAGTATTTT
d_gene: TRBD2; j_gene: TRBJ2-7; abundance: -; v_gene: TRBV27; CDR3aa: CASSLSREVDEQYF; CDR3nt: TGTGCCAGCAGTTTATCGCGGGAGGTGGACGAGCAGTACTTC
d_gene: -; j_gene: TRBJ1-2; abundance: -; v_gene: TRBV28; CDR3aa: CASSTRTARGYTF; CDR3nt: TGTGCCAGCAGTACCCGGACAGCCCGAGGCTACACCTTC
d_gene: -; j_gene: TRBJ1-1; abundance: -; v_gene: TRBV11-2; CDR3aa: CASLPGGGVTEAFF; CDR3nt: TGTGCCAGCCTCCCGGGCGGGGGTGTCACTGAAGCTTTCTTT
d_gene: -; j_gene: TRBJ2-2; abundance: once; v_gene: TRBV4-3; CDR3aa: CASSQEKQSANTGELFF; CDR3nt: TGCGCCAGCAGCCAAGAGAAGCAATCCGCGAACACCGGGGAGCTGTTTTTT
d_gene: -; j_gene: TRBJ1-2; abundance: -; v_gene: TRBV4-3; CDR3aa: CASSPASGDGYTF; CDR3nt: TGCGCCAGCAGCCCGGCCTCGGGGGATGGCTACACCTTC
d_gene: TRBD1; j_gene: TRBJ1-2; abundance: few; v_gene: TRBV7-8; CDR3aa: CASSIGQGYYGYTF; CDR3nt: TGTGCCAGCAGCATCGGACAGGGCTACTATGGCTACACCTTC
d_gene: -; j_gene: TRBJ2-2; abundance: -; v_gene: TRBV29-1; CDR3aa: CSVADTGELFF; CDR3nt: TGCAGCGTTGCGGACACCGGGGAGCTGTTTTTT
d_gene: TRBD1; j_gene: TRBJ2-2; abundance: -; v_gene: TRBV9; CDR3aa: CASSVEQGAGELFF; CDR3nt: TGTGCCAGCAGCGTAGAGCAGGGGGCCGGGGAGCTGTTTTTT
d_gene: -; j_gene: TRBJ2-4; abundance: -; v_gene: TRBV10-1; CDR3aa: CASSESSAGGHNIQYF; CDR3nt: TGCGCCAGCAGTGAGTCGAGTGCAGGGGGGCATAACATTCAGTACTTC
d_gene: -; j_gene: TRBJ1-1; abundance: -; v_gene: TRBV4-1; CDR3aa: CASSQDQGRNTEAFF; CDR3nt: TGCGCCAGCAGCCAAGATCAGGGAAGGAACACTGAAGCTTTCTTT
d_gene: -; j_gene: TRBJ2-2; abundance: -; v_gene: TRBV5-6; CDR3aa: CASSLGVAENTGELFF; CDR3nt: TGTGCCAGCAGCTTGGGGGTAGCGGAGAACACCGGGGAGCTGTTTTTT
d_gene: TRBD1; j_gene: TRBJ1-2; abundance: -; v_gene: TRBV10-1; CDR3aa: CASSEGQGYGYTF; CDR3nt: TGCGCCAGCAGTGAGGGACAGGGATATGGCTACACCTTC
d_gene: -; j_gene: TRBJ1-1; abundance: few; v_gene: TRBV3-1/TRBV3-2; CDR3aa: CASSRIGVTEAFF; CDR3nt: TGTGCCAGCAGCCGGATAGGGGTGACTGAAGCTTTCTTT
d_gene: TRBD1; j_gene: TRBJ1-2; abundance: once; v_gene: TRBV5-8; CDR3aa: CASSRPGQVYGYTF; CDR3nt: TGTGCCAGCAGCCGCCCGGGACAGGTATATGGCTACACCTTC
d_gene: -; j_gene: TRBJ2-5; abundance: -; v_gene: TRBV7-2; CDR3aa: CASSALNRGTQYF; CDR3nt: TGTGCCAGCAGCGCCCTGAACCGGGGGACCCAGTACTTC
d_gene: -; j_gene: TRBJ2-5; abundance: few; v_gene: TRBV11-2; CDR3aa: CASRLVRGQETQYF; CDR3nt: TGTGCCAGCAGGCTAGTCCGGGGGCAAGAGACCCAGTACTTC
d_gene: TRBD1; j_gene: TRBJ2-3; abundance: -; v_gene: TRBV7-2; CDR3aa: CASSLRDRGSGADTQYF; CDR3nt: TGTGCCAGCAGCTTACGGGACAGGGGATCGGGTGCAGATACGCAGTATTTT
d_gene: -; j_gene: TRBJ2-7; abundance: few; v_gene: TRBV29-1; CDR3aa: CSVQRGKSYEQYF; CDR3nt: TGCAGCGTACAGAGGGGGAAATCCTACGAGCAGTACTTC
d_gene: -; j_gene: TRBJ2-1; abundance: once; v_gene: TRBV18; CDR3aa: CASSPDRGGTNEQFF; CDR3nt: TGTGCCAGCTCACCTGACCGTGGGGGGACCAATGAGCAGTTCTTC
d_gene: TRBD1; j_gene: TRBJ1-1; abundance: -; v_gene: TRBV5-1; CDR3aa: CASSLDRVGTEAFF; CDR3nt: TGCGCCAGCAGCTTAGACAGGGTCGGGACTGAAGCTTTCTTT
d_gene: -; j_gene: TRBJ2-1; abundance: -; v_gene: TRBV6-5; CDR3aa: CASIIIPGGHNEQFF; CDR3nt: TGTGCCAGCATAATCATCCCAGGGGGGCACAATGAGCAGTTCTTC
d_gene: -; j_gene: TRBJ2-3; abundance: -; v_gene: TRBV18; CDR3aa: CASSPGLPSTDTQYF; CDR3nt: TGTGCCAGCTCACCGGGACTTCCAAGCACAGATACGCAGTATTTT
d_gene: -; j_gene: TRBJ2-7; abundance: few; v_gene: TRBV28; CDR3aa: CASRQQGPHYEQYF; CDR3nt: TGTGCCAGCAGACAACAGGGCCCACACTACGAGCAGTACTTC
d_gene: TRBD1; j_gene: TRBJ1-6; abundance: -; v_gene: TRBV11-2; CDR3aa: CASSLTGGNSPLHF; CDR3nt: TGTGCCAGCAGCCTCACAGGGGGCAATTCACCCCTCCACTTT
d_gene: -; j_gene: TRBJ2-1; abundance: -; v_gene: TRBV2; CDR3aa: CASTGLKYNEQFF; CDR3nt: TGTGCCAGCACGGGACTGAAATACAATGAGCAGTTCTTC
d_gene: -; j_gene: TRBJ2-2; abundance: once; v_gene: TRBV18; CDR3aa: CASSPFGSTGELFF; CDR3nt: TGTGCCAGCTCACCATTCGGGTCCACCGGGGAGCTGTTTTTT
d_gene: TRBD2; j_gene: TRBJ2-1; abundance: -; v_gene: TRBV19; CDR3aa: CASSRRGLAGGSYNEQFF; CDR3nt: TGTGCCAGTAGCAGAAGAGGACTTGCGGGGGGATCCTACAATGAGCAGTTCTTC
d_gene: -; j_gene: TRBJ1-1; abundance: -; v_gene: TRBV7-9; CDR3aa: CASSLLVQGKAFF; CDR3nt: TGTGCCAGCAGCTTACTTGTACAGGGTAAAGCTTTCTTT
d_gene: TRBD1; j_gene: TRBJ2-7; abundance: once; v_gene: TRBV9; CDR3aa: CASSVTGQPLYEQYF; CDR3nt: TGTGCCAGCAGCGTAACGGGACAGCCACTCTACGAGCAGTACTTC
d_gene: -; j_gene: TRBJ2-3; abundance: -; v_gene: TRBV7-2; CDR3aa: CASSLAPHGTSTDTQYF; CDR3nt: TGTGCCAGCAGCTTAGCACCCCACGGGACTAGCACAGATACGCAGTATTTT
d_gene: -; j_gene: TRBJ1-5; abundance: once; v_gene: TRBV12-5; CDR3aa: CASGLPGFNQPQHF; CDR3nt: TGTGCTAGTGGTTTGCCAGGGTTTAATCAGCCCCAGCATTTT
d_gene: TRBD1; j_gene: TRBJ2-5; abundance: -; v_gene: TRBV29-1; CDR3aa: CSVEPDRGETQYF; CDR3nt: TGCAGCGTTGAGCCGGACAGGGGAGAGACCCAGTACTTC
d_gene: TRBD1; j_gene: TRBJ2-7; abundance: -; v_gene: TRBV7-6; CDR3aa: CASSLASSGTGGHEQYF; CDR3nt: TGTGCCAGCAGCTTAGCAAGCTCCGGGACAGGGGGACACGAGCAGTACTTC
d_gene: -; j_gene: TRBJ2-7; abundance: -; v_gene: TRBV7-2; CDR3aa: CASSLGSPGYEQYF; CDR3nt: TGTGCCAGCAGCTTAGGGTCCCCGGGGTACGAGCAGTACTTC